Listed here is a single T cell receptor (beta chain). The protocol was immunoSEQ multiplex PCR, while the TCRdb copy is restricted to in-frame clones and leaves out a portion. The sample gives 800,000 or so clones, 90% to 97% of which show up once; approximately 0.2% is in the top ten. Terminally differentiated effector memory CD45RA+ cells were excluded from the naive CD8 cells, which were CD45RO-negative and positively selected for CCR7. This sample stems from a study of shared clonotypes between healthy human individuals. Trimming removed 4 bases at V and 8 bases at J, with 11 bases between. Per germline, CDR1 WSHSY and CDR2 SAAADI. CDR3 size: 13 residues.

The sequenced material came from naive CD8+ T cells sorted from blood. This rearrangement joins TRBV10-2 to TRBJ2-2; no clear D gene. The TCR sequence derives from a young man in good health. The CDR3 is CASSVNFEGELFF. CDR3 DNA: TGCGCCAGCAGTGTTAACTTCGAAGGGGAGCTGTTTTTT.